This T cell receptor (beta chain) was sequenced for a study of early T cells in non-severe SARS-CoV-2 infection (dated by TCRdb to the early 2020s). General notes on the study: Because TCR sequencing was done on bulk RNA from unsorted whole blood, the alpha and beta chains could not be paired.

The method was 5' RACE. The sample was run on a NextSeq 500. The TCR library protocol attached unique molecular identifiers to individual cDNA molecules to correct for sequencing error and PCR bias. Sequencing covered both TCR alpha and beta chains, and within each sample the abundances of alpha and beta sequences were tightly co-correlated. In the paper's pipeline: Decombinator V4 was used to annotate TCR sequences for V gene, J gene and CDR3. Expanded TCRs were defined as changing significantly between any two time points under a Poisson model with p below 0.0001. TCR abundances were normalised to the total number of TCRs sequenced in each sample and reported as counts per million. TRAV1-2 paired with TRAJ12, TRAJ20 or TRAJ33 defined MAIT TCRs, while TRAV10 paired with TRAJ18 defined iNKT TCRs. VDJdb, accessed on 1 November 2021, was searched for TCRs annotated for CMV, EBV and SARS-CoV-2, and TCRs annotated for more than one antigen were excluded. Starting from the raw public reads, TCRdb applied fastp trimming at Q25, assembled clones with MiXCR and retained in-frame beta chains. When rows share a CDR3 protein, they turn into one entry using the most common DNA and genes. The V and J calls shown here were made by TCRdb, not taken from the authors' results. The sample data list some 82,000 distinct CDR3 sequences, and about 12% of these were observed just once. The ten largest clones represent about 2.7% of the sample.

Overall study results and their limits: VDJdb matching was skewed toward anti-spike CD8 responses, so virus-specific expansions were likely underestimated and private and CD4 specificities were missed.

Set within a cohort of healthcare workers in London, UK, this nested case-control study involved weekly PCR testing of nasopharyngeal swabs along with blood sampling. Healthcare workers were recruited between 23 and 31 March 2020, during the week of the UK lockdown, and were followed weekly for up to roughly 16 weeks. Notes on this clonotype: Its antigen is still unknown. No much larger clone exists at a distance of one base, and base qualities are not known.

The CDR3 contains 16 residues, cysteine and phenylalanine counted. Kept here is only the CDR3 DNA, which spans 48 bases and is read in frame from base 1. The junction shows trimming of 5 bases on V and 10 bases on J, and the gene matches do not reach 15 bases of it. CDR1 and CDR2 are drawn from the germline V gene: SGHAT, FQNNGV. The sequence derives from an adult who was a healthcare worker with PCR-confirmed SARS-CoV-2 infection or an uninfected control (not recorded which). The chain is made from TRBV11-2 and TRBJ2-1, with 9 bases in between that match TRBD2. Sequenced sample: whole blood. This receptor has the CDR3 CASSTPAGGGNGEQFF. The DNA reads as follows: TGTGCCAGCAGCACGCCAGCGGGGGGCGGCAATGGAGAGCAGTTCTTC.